This TCR beta chain comes out of a study of siplizumab effects on memory and regulatory T cells. Germline V gene lookup returns CDR1 SNHLY and CDR2 FYNNEI. This CDR3 contains 15 residues. Trimming left V 5 bases short and J 7 bases short, with 18 bases between. A word on this clone: Antigen specificity is unknown.

The method was immunoSEQ multiplex PCR; TCRdb's version includes in-frame clones alone and lacks a portion of them. There are about 72,000 clones in the sample; about 90% occur only once, and approximately 28% lies in the top ten. Overall study results and limits: Naive T cells looked more diverse than memory cells and looked like major alloresponse contributors. The authors did not confirm suppressive function in proliferating Tregs from siplizumab cultures.

The sample taken for sequencing was CD8+ T cells sorted from blood. This sequence was found in a human donor in good health. The chain joins TRBV2 to TRBJ1-5, with D maybe TRBD1 (5 bases). The CDR3 coding sequence is TGTGCCAGCAGTCCAGTGCAGGGAACTGTACAGCCCCAGCATTTT. Translation gives CASSPVQGTVQPQHF.